A selection of T cell receptor beta chains follows, all from one sample in a study of PD-1 blockade in classical Hodgkin lymphoma. Produced via immunoSEQ multiplex PCR; TCRdb's table is partial and in-frame only. Of 50,000 to 85,000 clones listed, 60% to 80% are singletons. The sequencing used peripheral blood mononuclear cells (PBMCs), collected before the second cycle of nivolumab. All receptors come from a human donor with classical Hodgkin lymphoma. The CDR3 runs from the conserved cysteine through the conserved F or W. D genes are given only for firm matches. Rows may omit the clone size; those that give it use once, few, many or a size class.

TRBJ1-2	TRBD1	-	TRBV5-1	TGCGCCAGCAGTTCAGGGGGTAACTATGGCTACACCTTC	CASSSGGNYGYTF
TRBJ2-7	-	few	TRBV27	TGTGCCAGCAGTTTATCGGGGACCATATACGAGCAGTACTTC	CASSLSGTIYEQYF
TRBJ1-5	-	-	TRBV27	TGTGCCAGCAGTTTAACACCGGATGGGGATCAGCCCCAGCATTTT	CASSLTPDGDQPQHF
TRBJ2-5	TRBD2	few	TRBV6-6	TGTGCCAGCAATTTACGGGAGGAGGTGGCCCAGTACTTC	CASNLREEVAQYF
TRBJ2-7	-	-	TRBV5-8	TGTGCCAGCAGCCTGAGGGGGTACCTCGAGCAGTACTTC	CASSLRGYLEQYF
TRBJ1-5	TRBD1	-	TRBV25-1	TGTGCCAGCAGTGGGACAGGGAACGGTCAGCCCCAGCATTTT	CASSGTGNGQPQHF
TRBJ1-2	-	-	TRBV2	TGTGCCAGCTCCAAGCGCGGTTTAGCTGGCTACACCTTC	CASSKRGLAGYTF
TRBJ2-1	-	-	TRBV11-2	TGTGCCAGCAGTCCTCGGAAATCCTACAATGAGCAGTTCTTC	CASSPRKSYNEQFF
TRBJ2-2	-	few	TRBV20-1	TGCAGTGCTACGGACACCGGGGAGCTGTTTTTT	CSATDTGELFF
TRBJ2-7	-	few	TRBV6-6	TGTGCCAGCAGCAAATCCGACAGCATGGCCCCCGAGCAGTACTTC	CASSKSDSMAPEQYF
TRBJ1-1	-	-	TRBV28	TGTGCCAGCAGCCCATCAGGGGCCACTGAAGCTTTCTTT	CASSPSGATEAFF
TRBJ2-7	-	-	TRBV11-3	TGTGCCAGCAGCTTAGAAGACGGGGACTACGAGCAGTACTTC	CASSLEDGDYEQYF
TRBJ1-5	-	-	TRBV6-6	TGTGCCAGCAAAGGGGCCCAGAATCAGCCCCAGCATTTT	CASKGAQNQPQHF
TRBJ1-2	-	-	TRBV5-6	TGTGCCAGCAGCTTGGACCCTAACTATGGCTACACCTTC	CASSLDPNYGYTF
TRBJ1-1	-	-	TRBV2	TGTGCCAGCAGTGGGACGGGGCTTGAAGCTTTCTTT	CASSGTGLEAFF
TRBJ1-2	-	-	TRBV6-6	TGTGCCAGCAGTTACTCAGGGGAAGGTGGCTACACCTTC	CASSYSGEGGYTF
TRBJ1-1	-	-	TRBV5-1	TGCGCCAGCAGCCCGACCCCTAACGGGCTGAACACTGAAGCTTTCTTT	CASSPTPNGLNTEAFF
TRBJ1-5	-	few	TRBV12-1	TGTGCCAGCAGCACGGACGGCCTGAGGGGGCCCCAGCATTTT	CASSTDGLRGPQHF
TRBJ2-7	TRBD2	-	TRBV27	TGTGCCAGCAGTTTCGTCGCGGGAGGGACCTACGAGCAGTACTTC	CASSFVAGGTYEQYF
TRBJ2-3	-	-	TRBV11-3	TGTGCCAGCAGCCACAGGGATGATACGCAGTATTTT	CASSHRDDTQYF
TRBJ2-7	-	-	TRBV5-6	TGTGCCAGCAGCTTAGGCCAGACTACCTACGAGCAGTACTTC	CASSLGQTTYEQYF
TRBJ1-6	-	-	TRBV5-1	TGCGCCAGCAGCTTGGAGGGAGTGGGTTCACCCCTCCACTTT	CASSLEGVGSPLHF
TRBJ1-4	-	-	TRBV5-1	TGCGCCAGCGCGCGGGACACTAATGAAAAACTGTTTTTT	CASARDTNEKLFF
TRBJ2-1	TRBD2	-	TRBV7-6	TGTGCCAGCAGCTTTACTAGCGGGAGGGCCAATGAGCAGTTCTTC	CASSFTSGRANEQFF
TRBJ1-1	-	-	TRBV2	TGTGCCAGCACGGCAGTTGCAAACACTGAAGCTTTCTTT	CASTAVANTEAFF
TRBJ1-2	-	-	TRBV11-2	TGTGCCAGCAGCTCAACTAGACCGAGAGGCTATGGCTACACCTTC	CASSSTRPRGYGYTF
TRBJ1-2	-	-	TRBV7-8	TGTGCCAGCACCTCGACTTCGGGACTTAATGTCCCGGATACCTTC	CASTSTSGLNVPDTF
TRBJ1-2	-	-	TRBV1	TGCACCAGCAGTTGGGATTGTTTGCGAAAGACCTATGGCTACACCTTC	CTSSWDCLRKTYGYTF